These 15 T cell receptor beta chains were all obtained from the same sample, sequenced in a study of T-cell memory formation after mild COVID-19. One entry per CDR3 protein results from TCRdb running MiXCR on the 5' RACE reads. The data contain nearly 110,000 distinct CDR3 sequences, roughly 12% of them singletons. What was sequenced was PBMCs or a T cell subset sorted from them (not recorded which). These receptors came from an adult woman who had mild COVID-19 (a few samples of this study predate the infection). Cell type and time point are not known.

This clonotype has only a few counts. The chain uses TRBV6-5 and TRBJ2-3; the D gene could be TRBD1 or TRBD2 (5 bases each). This CDR3 has 15 residues. Per germline, CDR1 MNHEY and CDR2 SVGAGI. V was cut by 4 bases and J by 2 bases, with 13 bases left in between. CDR3 sequence: CASSSTGPTTDTQYF. In DNA, the CDR3 is TGTGCCAGCAGTTCCACGGGGCCCACCACAGATACGCAGTATTTT.

This rearrangement joins TRBV3-1 to TRBJ2-7, with unresolved D. This CDR3 comprises 15 residues. The V end was cut by 0 bases, the J end by 2 bases, with 11 bases between. Germline CDR1 LGHDT, CDR2 YNNKEL (reference sequence). This CDR3 is CASSQETRLPYEQYF. The CDR3 nucleotides read TGTGCCAGCAGCCAAGAAACGAGGCTACCCTACGAGCAGTACTTC.

In this sample, this clonotype turned up a few times. This rearrangement joins TRBV7-9 to TRBJ2-4; D gene uncertain. The CDR3 loop spans 17 amino acids. Trimming pared 4 bases from V and 3 bases from J, leaving 19 bases between. The germline CDR1 and CDR2 sequences are SEHNR and FQNEAQ (reference sequence). CDR3 region: CASSSIQATHYKNIQYF. The CDR3 DNA follows: TGTGCCAGCAGCTCAATCCAGGCCACCCATTACAAAAACATTCAGTACTTC.

Only a few counts were recorded for this clonotype. This rearrangement joins TRBV20-1 to TRBJ2-3; 12 bases line up with TRBD2. Per the germline V gene, CDR1 is DFQATT and CDR2 is SNEGSKA (reference sequence). V was clipped by 2 bases and J by 11 bases; unmatched bases: 8. CDR3 size: 14 residues. DNA for the CDR3: TGCAGTGCTAGATCCCTAGCGGGAGGGCTGTTGCAGTATTTT. It translates to CSARSLAGGLLQYF.

This clonotype was seen only a few times. The chain employs TRBV9 and TRBJ2-1; a weak D match, TRBD2 (6 bases). CDR1 is SGDLS, CDR2 YYNGEE, per germline. V shed 4 bases and J shed 8 bases, with 16 bases lying between them. There are 14 residues in the CDR3. CDR3 loop: CASSSGRREDEQFF. The CDR3 nucleotides read TGTGCCAGCAGCTCCGGACGTAGGGAGGATGAGCAGTTCTTC.

This chain joins TRBV25-1 and TRBJ1-1; D remains unclear. This CDR3 contains 13 residues. Germline CDR1 reads MGHDK; CDR2 reads SYGVNS. V gave up 7 bases and J gave up 1 base, with 10 bases separating them. The CDR3 spells CASTRARNTEAFF. Here the CDR3 DNA reads TGTGCCAGCACGAGGGCCCGGAACACTGAAGCTTTCTTT.

This clonotype has more than one count but fewer than ten. The chain links TRBV4-1 to TRBJ2-1, with a possible D match to TRBD2 (6 bases). Trimming took off 1 base at V and 8 bases at J, with 18 bases between the two ends. The CDR3 consists of 16 residues. Looked up from germline, CDR1 is MGHRA and CDR2 is YSYEKL. The CDR3 sequence is CASSQAQGGEADEQFF. The DNA of the CDR3 is TGCGCCAGCAGCCAAGCCCAGGGTGGGGAGGCCGATGAGCAGTTCTTC.

This clonotype was recorded once. This chain connects TRBV27 to TRBJ2-7; D is unresolved. Looked up from germline, CDR1 is MNHEY and CDR2 is SMNVEV (reference sequence). Trimming took off 1 base at V and 1 base at J, with 8 bases between the two ends. The CDR3 is 14 residues long. The CDR3 loop is CASSLFTGSYEQYF. CDR3 bases: TGTGCCAGCAGTTTATTCACGGGTTCCTACGAGCAGTACTTC.

This sequence joins TRBV7-9 and TRBJ1-2; TRBD1 matches 7 bases. Germline CDR1 SEHNR, CDR2 FQNEAQ (reference sequence). CDR3 size: 15 residues. V was pared by 5 bases and J by 6 bases, with 12 bases of the junction left unmatched. CDR3 sequence: CASSPPQGEAHGYTF. The CDR3 DNA reads as TGTGCCAGCAGCCCCCCCCAGGGGGAGGCGCATGGCTACACCTTC.

The chain links TRBV7-9 to TRBJ1-5, with D uncertain. Germline lookup yields CDR1 SEHNR and CDR2 FQNEAQ (reference sequence). The CDR3 length is 13 residues. Trimming removed 4 bases at V and 4 bases at J, with 8 bases between. The CDR3 protein is CASSSPGNQPQHF. Here the CDR3 DNA reads TGTGCCAGCAGCTCTCCGGGAAATCAGCCCCAGCATTTT. Complete variable domain (other parts from reference TRBV7-9 and TRBJ1-5): DTGVSQNPRHKITKRGQNVTFRCDPISEHNRLYWYRQTLGQGPEFLTYFQNEAQLEKSRLLSDRFSAERPKGSFSTLEIQRTEQGDSAMYLCASSSPGNQPQHFGDGTRLSIL.

V is TRBV29-1 and J is TRBJ1-1; no reliable D call. Trimming pared 6 bases from V and 7 bases from J, leaving 15 bases between. CDR1 and CDR2 (germline): SQVTM, ANQGSEA. This CDR3 region has 12 residues. Here the CDR3 reads CSVPSGPHEAFF. The CDR3 nucleotides read TGCAGCGTACCCTCCGGACCCCATGAAGCTTTCTTT.

This chain connects TRBV12-3 or TRBV12-4 to TRBJ2-1; maybe TRBD2 (6 bases). This CDR3 comprises 14 residues. V was clipped by 6 bases and J by 4 bases, with 13 bases between them. In nucleotides, the CDR3 is TGTGCCAGCAGGGGTAGCGGACTATACAATGAGCAGTTCTTC. This gives the protein CASRGSGLYNEQFF.

In its sample, this clonotype was seen a few times. The rearrangement links TRBV20-1 to TRBJ2-7; 10 nucleotides match TRBD2. Germline V gene data show CDR1 as DFQATT and CDR2 as SNEGSKA (reference sequence). V shed 3 bases, J shed 2 bases, and the junction held 7 bases outside the gene matches. The CDR3 length is 15 residues. The CDR3 DNA reads TGCAGTGCTAGCACTAGCGGGACCCCTACCTACGAGCAGTACTTC. Translation: CSASTSGTPTYEQYF.

V gene TRBV9 combines with J gene TRBJ2-1, with D perhaps TRBD1 (6 bases). The V gene's germline CDR1 is SGDLS and CDR2 YYNGEE. The V and J ends lost 4 bases and 10 bases respectively, with 15 bases between them. The CDR3 consists of 13 residues. The CDR3 protein is CASSTHSDREQFF. The CDR3 region has the DNA TGTGCCAGCAGCACCCACTCGGACAGAGAGCAGTTCTTC.

The genes are TRBV6-5 and TRBJ1-1; possibly TRBD1 for D (5 bases). CDR1 and CDR2 (germline): MNHEY, SVGAGI. This CDR3 is 15 amino acids long. Deletions cut 0 bases from V and 4 bases from J, with 12 bases between. The CDR3 DNA reads as TGTGCCAGCAGTTACTCGACAGTTAGGGTCACTGAAGCTTTCTTT. Translation: CASSYSTVRVTEAFF.